The 27 T cell receptor beta chains given below trace back to one sample, sequenced in a study of T cell responses to AZD1222 COVID-19 vaccine. Using immunoSEQ multiplex PCR, the repertoire was profiled, and TCRdb retains in-frame clones only, with some absent. This sample has 120,000 to 150,000 clones, with about 92% found just once. The specimen was peripheral blood, collected on day 0 of AZD1222 vaccination. These receptors were obtained from an adult in good health.

This rearrangement joins TRBV28 to TRBJ2-5; a weak D match, TRBD1 (7 bases). The CDR3 is made up of 13 amino acids. The V gene's germline CDR1 is MDHEN and CDR2 SYDVKM. Trimming took off 10 bases at V and 5 bases at J, with 17 bases between the two ends. CDR3 nucleotides: TGTGCCACCGGAGGGGGCTGGAGCGAGACCCAGTACTTC. As protein: CATGGGWSETQYF. The whole variable domain, filled in from reference TRBV28 and TRBJ2-5, reads DVKVTQSSRYLVKRTGEKVFLECVQDMDHENMFWYRQDPGLGLRLIYFSYDVKMKEKGDIPEGYSVSREKKERFSLILESASTNQTSMYLCATGGGWSETQYFGPGTRLLVL.

V usage is TRBV29-1 and J usage is TRBJ1-2, with TRBD1 identical over 9 bases. The CDR3 spans 13 residues. The V gene end was trimmed by 7 bases and the J gene end by 4 bases; junction bases not matched to a gene: 7. CDR1 and CDR2 from the germline V gene are SQVTM and ANQGSEA. In DNA, the CDR3 is TGCAGCGCGGGGACAGGGATCGGCTATGGCTACACCTTC. It translates to CSAGTGIGYGYTF.

The J gene is TRBJ2-7, the V gene TRBV28; D might be TRBD2 (6 bases). The V end lost 2 bases, the J end lost 9 bases, and 14 bases lay between the germline ends. The germline V gene encodes CDR1 MDHEN and CDR2 SYDVKM. There are 13 residues in the CDR3. The CDR3 nucleotides are TGTGCCAGCAGTTTAGCCCTGCGGGGAAGGCAGTACTTC. This sequence encodes CASSLALRGRQYF. Based on the CDR3 plus reference TRBV28 and TRBJ2-7, the full variable domain is DVKVTQSSRYLVKRTGEKVFLECVQDMDHENMFWYRQDPGLGLRLIYFSYDVKMKEKGDIPEGYSVSREKKERFSLILESASTNQTSMYLCASSLALRGRQYFGPGTRLTVT.

This sequence joins TRBV6-2 or TRBV6-3 and TRBJ2-2, with D perhaps TRBD1 or TRBD2 (6 bases each). This CDR3 is 15 amino acids long. Trimming shortened V by 5 bases and J by 5 bases, and 15 bases separated the two germline ends. Germline CDR1 reads MNHEY; CDR2 reads SVGEGT. The CDR3 DNA sequence: TGTGCCAGCAGTCTAGGGGGAGGTCATACCGGGGAGCTGTTTTTT. It specifies CASSLGGGHTGELFF.

The sample holds a few counts of this clone. The gene calls are TRBV18 and TRBJ1-6; a possible D gene is TRBD1 (6 bases). This CDR3 spans 14 amino acids. Trimming removed 4 bases from V and 7 bases from J, with 11 bases in between. Germline values: CDR1 KGHSH, CDR2 LQKENI. CDR3 DNA: TGTGCCAGCTCACTCGAGGGGGGAAATTCACCCCTCCACTTT. It specifies CASSLEGGNSPLHF.

J is TRBJ2-7 and V is TRBV7-9; the D call may be TRBD1 or TRBD2 (5 bases each). This CDR3 region has 15 residues. Trimming removed 5 bases from V and 5 bases from J, with 19 bases in between. Germline V gives CDR1 SEHNR, CDR2 FQNEAQ (reference sequence). The CDR3 region is CASSTRETVADEQYF. The CDR3 DNA reads TGTGCCAGCAGCACAAGGGAGACAGTTGCTGACGAGCAGTACTTC.

The chain links TRBV21-1 to TRBJ2-7; the table names TRBD2, a call not compared with the DNA. TRBV21-1 is assigned pseudogene status. There are 13 residues in the CDR3. CDR3 region: CASTRTSSYEQYF. In DNA form, the CDR3 reads TGTGCCAGCACCAGGACTAGCTCCTACGAGCAGTACTTC.

This chain links TRBV6-9 with TRBJ1-5, with D perhaps TRBD1 (6 bases). V lost 4 bases and J lost 2, with 12 bases in between. CDR3 size: 15 residues. Germline-derived CDR1 and CDR2 are MNHGY and SVAAGI. Here the CDR3 reads CASSSGGDGNQPQHF. The CDR3 region has the DNA TGTGCCAGCAGTTCGGGGGGCGACGGCAATCAGCCCCAGCATTTT.

The chain is built from TRBV30 and TRBJ1-5; maybe TRBD1 (5 bases). Trimming left V 0 bases short and J 7 bases short, with 16 bases between. The CDR3 totals 15 residues. Looked up from germline, CDR1 is GTSNPN and CDR2 is SVGIG (reference sequence). The CDR3 DNA follows: TGTGCCTGGAGTGTACCCGGGGTTGGGGGGCAGCCCCAGCATTTT. Protein sequence: CAWSVPGVGGQPQHF. Complete variable domain (other parts from reference TRBV30 and TRBJ1-5): SQTIHQWPATLVQPVGSPLSLECTVEGTSNPNLYWYRQAAGRGLQLLFYSVGIGQISSEVPQNLSASRPQDRQFILSSKKLLLSDSGFYLCAWSVPGVGGQPQHFGDGTRLSIL.

DNA of the CDR3: TGTGCCAGCAGTTCCCTAGCGGGTGCGTCCTACGAGCAGTACTTC. Its translation: CASSSLAGASYEQYF. The chain recombines TRBV27 with TRBJ2-7; the match to TRBD2 covers 8 bases. V was pared by 4 bases and J by 1 base, with 6 bases of the junction left unmatched. The germline gives CDR1 MNHEY, CDR2 SMNVEV (reference sequence). The CDR3 is made up of 15 amino acids.

This chain links TRBV10-2 with TRBJ2-7, with 10 nucleotides matching TRBD2. CDR1 and CDR2 from the germline V gene are WSHSY and SAAADI. The CDR3 has 16 residues. V gave up 6 bases and J gave up 3 bases; unmatched junction bases: 11. The CDR3 here is CASSLRLAGAFYEQYF. CDR3 sequence (DNA): TGCGCCAGCAGCTTAAGACTAGCGGGCGCCTTCTACGAGCAGTACTTC.

This chain links TRBV5-1 with TRBJ2-1; D gene unclear. This CDR3 region has 15 residues. Trimming shortened V by 4 bases and J by 0 bases, and 11 bases separated the two germline ends. The germline gives CDR1 SGHRS, CDR2 YFSETQ. The CDR3 is CASSIMQSSYNEQFF. The CDR3 DNA sequence: TGCGCCAGCAGCATAATGCAGAGCTCCTACAATGAGCAGTTCTTC.

The gene calls are TRBV19 and TRBJ2-1; 8 nucleotides line up with TRBD2. This CDR3 has 14 amino acids. Germline V gene lookup returns CDR1 LNHDA and CDR2 SQIVND (reference sequence). Trimming took 1 base from V and 7 from J; bases not matched to a gene: 3. Here the CDR3 DNA reads TGTGCCAGTAGTATAGCGGGAGGGCCTAATGAGCAGTTCTTC. Its protein is CASSIAGGPNEQFF.

The chain carries TRBV7-2 and TRBJ1-3; D unresolved. V was trimmed by 2 bases and J by 0 bases, leaving 8 bases between them. CDR1 SGHTA and CDR2 FQGNSA come from the germline V gene. The CDR3 has 15 amino acids. This CDR3 is CASSLKTFSGNTIYF. In nucleotides, the CDR3 is TGTGCCAGCAGCTTAAAGACCTTCTCTGGAAACACCATATATTTT.

The CDR3 nucleotides read TGTGCCATCAGTGACGTAAAGGGGGACAGGGGGTCCGATGAGCAGTTCTTC. Amino acids: CAISDVKGDRGSDEQFF. V usage is TRBV10-3 and J usage is TRBJ2-1; 11 positions match TRBD1. The CDR3 extends over 17 amino acids. J was trimmed by 8 bases and V by 3 bases; bases with no gene match: 12. Germline CDR1 ENHRY, CDR2 SYGVKD.

This chain uses TRBV27 with TRBJ1-5; TRBD1 might be the D (5 bases). There are 16 residues in the CDR3. Germline CDR1 is MNHEY and CDR2 is SMNVEV (reference sequence). Trimming removed 1 base from V and 1 base from J, with 11 bases in between. CDR3 DNA sequence: TGTGCCAGCAGTTTATGGGGGGTCGCGAGCAATCAGCCCCAGCATTTT. Translation gives CASSLWGVASNQPQHF.

J is TRBJ1-4 and V is TRBV5-1; D gene uncertain. In germline, CDR1 is SGHRS, CDR2 YFSETQ. There are 14 residues in the CDR3. Trimming removed 2 bases from V and 1 base from J, with 6 bases in between. CDR3 region: CASSLGRTNEKLFF. Written as DNA, the CDR3 is TGCGCCAGCAGCTTAGGTCGAACTAATGAAAAACTGTTTTTT.

The gene calls are TRBV28 and TRBJ1-1; 9 bases agree with TRBD1. The CDR3 is 12 amino acids. V shed 6 bases and J 10 bases; nucleotides not matched to a gene: 6. Germline values: CDR1 MDHEN, CDR2 SYDVKM. CDR3 sequence reads: CASSLTGGAAFF. CDR3 nucleotide sequence: TGTGCCAGCAGCCTTACAGGGGGCGCAGCTTTCTTT.

The chain employs TRBV10-3 and TRBJ1-2; TRBD1 aligns across 10 bases. CDR1 and CDR2 (germline): ENHRY, SYGVKD. The CDR3 spans 14 residues. V shed 11 bases, J shed 9 bases, and the junction held 15 bases outside the gene matches. CDR3 nucleotide sequence: TGTGCCTATAGAAGCTTGGGGGACAGGGGCAGCTACACCTTC. This codes for CAYRSLGDRGSYTF.

The chain uses TRBV24-1 and TRBJ2-7, with 7 bases fitting TRBD2. J lost 2 bases, V lost 2 bases, and 5 bases had no gene match. The germline V gene encodes CDR1 KGHDR and CDR2 SFDVKD. The CDR3 has 15 amino acids. The DNA for the CDR3 is TGTGCCACCAGTGATTCTGGACTAGGGCCCTACGAGCAGTACTTC. Translated, it gives CATSDSGLGPYEQYF.

The chain employs TRBV19 and TRBJ2-3; no clear D. The CDR3 runs to 13 residues. The ends were cut back, 11 bases at V and 4 bases at J, with 16 bases in the middle. Germline CDR1 and CDR2: LNHDA and SQIVND (reference sequence). The CDR3 region has the DNA TGTGCCGTTTCATTGGCCCGATCAGATACGCAGTATTTT. Translated, it gives CAVSLARSDTQYF.

The chain uses TRBV4-3 and TRBJ1-1; D not certain. Germline lookup yields CDR1 LGHNA and CDR2 YSLEER. The CDR3 totals 15 residues. With 0 bases removed from V and 2 bases from J, the gap between germline ends came to 10 bases. The CDR3: CASSQDPAVNTEAFF. The CDR3 DNA reads as TGCGCCAGCAGCCAAGATCCGGCGGTTAACACTGAAGCTTTCTTT.

This clone was detected a few times. This chain joins TRBV20-1 and TRBJ1-1; possibly TRBD1 for D (5 bases). Looked up from germline, CDR1 is DFQATT and CDR2 is SNEGSKA (reference sequence). CDR3 length equals 11 residues. CDR3: CGTTGNTEAFF. The DNA for the CDR3 is TGCGGAACCACAGGGAACACTGAAGCTTTCTTT.

J is TRBJ1-4 and V is TRBV11-2; D is undetermined. The CDR3 is made up of 13 amino acids. Trimming cost V 2 bases and J 5 bases, with 6 bases left between them. Germline V CDR1 and CDR2: SGHAT, FQNNGV. The CDR3 bases are TGTGCCAGCAGCTTAATCAGAAATGAAAAACTGTTTTTT. It encodes CASSLIRNEKLFF.

The V call is TRBV3-1 (or the pseudogene TRBV3-2), the J call TRBJ2-2; tentatively, D is TRBD1 (5 bases). Trimming shortened V by 0 bases and J by 5 bases, and 16 bases separated the two germline ends. CDR1 and CDR2 from the germline V gene are LGHDT and YNNKEL (reference sequence). The CDR3 totals 17 residues. CDR3 DNA sequence: TGTGCCAGCAGCCAAGATAAGGACATTATAGGGACCGGGGAGCTGTTTTTT. Translated: CASSQDKDIIGTGELFF.

J is TRBJ1-5 and V is TRBV19; D is unresolved. V was pared by 1 base and J by 0 bases, with 7 bases between. CDR3 length: 15 amino acids. Germline CDR1 and CDR2: LNHDA and SQIVND (reference sequence). The DNA of the CDR3 is TGTGCCAGTAGTATAGTCCTCTATAGCAATCAGCCCCAGCATTTT. Amino acids: CASSIVLYSNQPQHF.

Comment on this clone: The junction and the germline gene differ at one end; a read error may be behind it. The V and J genes are TRBV10-1 and TRBJ2-5, with D perhaps TRBD2 (6 bases). CDR1 and CDR2 from the germline V gene are WNHNN and SYGVQD (reference sequence). The CDR3 contains 13 residues. The CDR3 protein is CARSRDSRETQYF. The CDR3 DNA reads as TGCGCCCGCAGCCGGGACTCCCGAGAGACCCAGTACTTC.